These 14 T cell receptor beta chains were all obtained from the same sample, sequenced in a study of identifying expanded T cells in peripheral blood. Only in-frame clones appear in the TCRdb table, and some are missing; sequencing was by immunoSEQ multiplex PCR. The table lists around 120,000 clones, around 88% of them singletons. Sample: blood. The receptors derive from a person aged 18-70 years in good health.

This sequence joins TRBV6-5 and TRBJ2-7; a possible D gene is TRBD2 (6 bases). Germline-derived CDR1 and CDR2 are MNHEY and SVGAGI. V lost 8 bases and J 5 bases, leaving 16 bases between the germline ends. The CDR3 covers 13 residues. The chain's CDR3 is CASSGEFRDEQYF. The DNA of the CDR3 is TGTGCCAGCTCGGGGGAGTTCCGGGACGAGCAGTACTTC.

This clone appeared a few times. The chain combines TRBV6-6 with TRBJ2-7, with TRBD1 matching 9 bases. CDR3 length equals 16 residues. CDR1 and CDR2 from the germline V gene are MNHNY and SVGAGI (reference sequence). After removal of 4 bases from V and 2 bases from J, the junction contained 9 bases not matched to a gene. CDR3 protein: CASSSSGTGITYEQYF. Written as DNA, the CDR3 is TGTGCCAGCAGTTCCTCCGGGACAGGGATCACCTACGAGCAGTACTTC.

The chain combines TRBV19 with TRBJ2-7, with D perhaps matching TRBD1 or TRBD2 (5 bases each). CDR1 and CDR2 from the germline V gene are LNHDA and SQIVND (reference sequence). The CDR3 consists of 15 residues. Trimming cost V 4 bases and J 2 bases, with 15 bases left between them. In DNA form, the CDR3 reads TGTGCCAGTAGTACCGGGACGGCCTGGCCCTACGAGCAGTACTTC. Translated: CASSTGTAWPYEQYF.

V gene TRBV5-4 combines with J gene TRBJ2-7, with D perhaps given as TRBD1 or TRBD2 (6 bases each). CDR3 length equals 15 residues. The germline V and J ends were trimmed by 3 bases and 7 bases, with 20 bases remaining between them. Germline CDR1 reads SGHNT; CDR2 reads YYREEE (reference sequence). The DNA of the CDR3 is TGTGCCAGCAGCTCGTCCGGGGGCCGCCGGCGAGAGCAGTACTTC. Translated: CASSSSGGRRREQYF.

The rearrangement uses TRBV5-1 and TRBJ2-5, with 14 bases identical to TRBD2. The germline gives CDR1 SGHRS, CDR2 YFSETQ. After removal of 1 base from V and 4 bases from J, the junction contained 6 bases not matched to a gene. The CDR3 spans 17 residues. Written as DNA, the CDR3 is TGCGCCAGCAGCTTGTACGGGACTAGCGGGAGTGGAGAGACCCAGTACTTC. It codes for CASSLYGTSGSGETQYF.

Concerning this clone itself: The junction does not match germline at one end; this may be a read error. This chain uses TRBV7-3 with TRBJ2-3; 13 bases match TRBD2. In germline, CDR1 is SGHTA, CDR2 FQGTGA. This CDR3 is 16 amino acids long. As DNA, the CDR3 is TGTGCCAGCAGCATAACTAGCGGGGGGGGCACAGATACGCAGTATTTT. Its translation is CASSITSGGGTDTQYF.

The CDR3 nucleotides read TGTGCCAGCAGTTCACTAGCGGGGGGGTACAATGAGCAGTTCTTC. The encoded protein is CASSSLAGGYNEQFF. The chain has TRBV27 and TRBJ2-1; 13 bases align to TRBD2. CDR1 and CDR2 from the germline V gene are MNHEY and SMNVEV (reference sequence). CDR3 size: 15 residues. J was trimmed by 4 bases and V by 4 bases; bases with no gene match: 1.

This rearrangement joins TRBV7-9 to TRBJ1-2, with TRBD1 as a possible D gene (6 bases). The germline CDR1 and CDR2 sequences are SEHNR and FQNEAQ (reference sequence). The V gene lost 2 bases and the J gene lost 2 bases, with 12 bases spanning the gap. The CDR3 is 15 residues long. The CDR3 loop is CASSLKGGENYGYTF. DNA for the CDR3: TGTGCCAGCAGCTTAAAGGGGGGAGAAAACTATGGCTACACCTTC.

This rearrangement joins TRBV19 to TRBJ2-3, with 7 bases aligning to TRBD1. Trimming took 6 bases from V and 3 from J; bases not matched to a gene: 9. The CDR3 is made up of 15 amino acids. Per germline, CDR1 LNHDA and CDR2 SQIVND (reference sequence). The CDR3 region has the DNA TGTGCCAGTAGGAGACAGGGACGAGAAACAGATACGCAGTATTTT. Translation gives CASRRQGRETDTQYF. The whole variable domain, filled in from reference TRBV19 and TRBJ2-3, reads DGGITQSPKYLFRKEGQNVTLSCEQNLNHDAMYWYRQDPGQGLRLIYYSQIVNDFQKGDIAEGYSVSREKKESFPLTVTSAQKNPTAFYLCASRRQGRETDTQYFGPGTRLTVL.

DNA of the CDR3: TGTGCCAGCAGCCGGGCCGGGACCCCTGGACGCACAGATACGCAGTATTTT. Its protein product is CASSRAGTPGRTDTQYF. The chain couples TRBV7-2 to TRBJ2-3; D assignment may be TRBD1 or TRBD2 (5 bases each). V lost 5 bases and J 1 base, leaving 19 bases between the germline ends. The CDR3 runs to 17 residues. Germline V lookup: CDR1 SGHTA, CDR2 FQGNSA.

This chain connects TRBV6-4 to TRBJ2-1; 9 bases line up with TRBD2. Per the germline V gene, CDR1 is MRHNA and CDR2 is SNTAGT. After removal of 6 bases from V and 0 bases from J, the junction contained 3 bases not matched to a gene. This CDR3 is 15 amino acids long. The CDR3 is CASSTLAGSYNEQFF. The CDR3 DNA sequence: TGTGCCAGCAGCACACTAGCGGGCTCCTACAATGAGCAGTTCTTC.

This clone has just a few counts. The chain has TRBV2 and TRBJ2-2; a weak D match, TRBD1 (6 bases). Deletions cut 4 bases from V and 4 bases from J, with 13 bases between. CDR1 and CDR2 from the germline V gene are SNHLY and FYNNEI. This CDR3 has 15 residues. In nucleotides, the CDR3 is TGTGCCAGCAGTGTCGGGACATTAAGCACCGGGGAGCTGTTTTTT. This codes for CASSVGTLSTGELFF.

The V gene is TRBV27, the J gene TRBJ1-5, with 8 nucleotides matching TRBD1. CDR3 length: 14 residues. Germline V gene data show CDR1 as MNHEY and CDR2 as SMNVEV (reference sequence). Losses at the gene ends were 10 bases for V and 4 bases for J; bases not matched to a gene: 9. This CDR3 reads CATVDRASNQPQHF. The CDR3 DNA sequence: TGTGCCACCGTGGACAGGGCTAGTAATCAGCCCCAGCATTTT.

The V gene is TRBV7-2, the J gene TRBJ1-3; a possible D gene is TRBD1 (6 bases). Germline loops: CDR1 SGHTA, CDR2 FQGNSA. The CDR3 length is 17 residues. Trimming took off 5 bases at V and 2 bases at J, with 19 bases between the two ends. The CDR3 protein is CASSQGGGGFTGNTIYF. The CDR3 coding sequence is TGTGCCAGCAGCCAAGGGGGTGGGGGATTCACTGGAAACACCATATATTTT.